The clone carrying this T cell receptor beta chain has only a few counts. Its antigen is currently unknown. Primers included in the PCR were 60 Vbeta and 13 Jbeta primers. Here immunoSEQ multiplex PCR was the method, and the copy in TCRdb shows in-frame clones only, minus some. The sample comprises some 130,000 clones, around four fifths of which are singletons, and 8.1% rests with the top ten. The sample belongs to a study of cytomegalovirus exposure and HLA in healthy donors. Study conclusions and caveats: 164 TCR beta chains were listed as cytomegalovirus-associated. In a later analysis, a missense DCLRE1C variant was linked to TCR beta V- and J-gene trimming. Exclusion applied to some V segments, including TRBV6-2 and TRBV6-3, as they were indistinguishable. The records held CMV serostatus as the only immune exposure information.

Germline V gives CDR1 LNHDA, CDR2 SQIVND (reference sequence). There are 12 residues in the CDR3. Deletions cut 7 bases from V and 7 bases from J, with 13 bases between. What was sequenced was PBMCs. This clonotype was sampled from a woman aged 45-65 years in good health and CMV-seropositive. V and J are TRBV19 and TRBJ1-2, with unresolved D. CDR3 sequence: CASTNWAVGYTF. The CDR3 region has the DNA TGTGCCAGTACCAATTGGGCAGTTGGCTACACCTTC.